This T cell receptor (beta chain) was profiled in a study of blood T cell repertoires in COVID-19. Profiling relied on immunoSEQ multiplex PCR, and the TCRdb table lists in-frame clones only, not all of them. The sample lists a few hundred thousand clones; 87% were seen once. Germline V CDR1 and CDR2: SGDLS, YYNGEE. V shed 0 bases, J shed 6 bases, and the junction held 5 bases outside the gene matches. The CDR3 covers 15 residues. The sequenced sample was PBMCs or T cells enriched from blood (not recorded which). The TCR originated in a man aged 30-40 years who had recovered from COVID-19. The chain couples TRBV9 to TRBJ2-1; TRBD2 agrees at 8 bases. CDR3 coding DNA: TGTGCCAGCAGCGTAGCCGGGACTAGGAGCAATGAGCAGTTCTTC. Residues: CASSVAGTRSNEQFF.